The clone carrying this TCR beta chain was observed at least ten times. These data originate in a study of regulatory T cells in long-lasting Graves disease. Indicated time point: newly diagnosed GD, antithyroid drugs for less than 3 months. PBMC RNA was the source of the TCR library. Criteria from the American Thyroid Association guidelines were applied to diagnose Graves' disease. Each patient gave 7.5 to 9 milliliters of EDTA-anticoagulated peripheral blood. Arm-PCR of CDR3 regions and iRepertoire HTBI primers were the basis on which TCR beta libraries were built. TCRdb redid the calling of the multiplex PCR reads with MiXCR, one entry per CDR3 protein. The table shows approximately 540,000 distinct CDR3 sequences, with 12% occurring only once. CDR3 length: 12 amino acids. Germline-derived CDR1 and CDR2 are MNHNS and SASEGT. The germline V and J ends were trimmed by 9 bases and 0 bases, with 9 bases remaining between them.

These data are also associated with another study on T cells in Graves' hyperthyroidism and ophthalmopathy. That paper notes: Most thyroid clonotypes expanded above 0.001 appeared in blood too. Separating ophthalmopathy from stable hyperthyroidism was achieved by a 13 V-J model.

The material was peripheral blood mononuclear cells (PBMCs), obtained at new diagnosis, from a patient treated with antithyroid drugs. The chain employs TRBV6-1 and TRBJ2-7; D remains ambiguous. The source of this sequence is a woman aged 25 to 39 with Graves disease. The CDR3 loop reads CASGATSYEQYF. CDR3 in DNA: TGTGCCAGTGGAGCCACCTCCTACGAGCAGTACTTC.